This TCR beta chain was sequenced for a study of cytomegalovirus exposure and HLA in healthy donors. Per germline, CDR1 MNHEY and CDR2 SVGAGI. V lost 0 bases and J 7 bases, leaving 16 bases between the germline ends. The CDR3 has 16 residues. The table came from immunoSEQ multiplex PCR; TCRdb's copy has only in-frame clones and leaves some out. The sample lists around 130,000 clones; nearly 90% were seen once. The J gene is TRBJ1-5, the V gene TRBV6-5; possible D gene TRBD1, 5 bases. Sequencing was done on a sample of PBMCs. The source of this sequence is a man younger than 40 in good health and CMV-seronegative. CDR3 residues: CASSYSFRQGGQPQHF. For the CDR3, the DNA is TGTGCCAGCAGTTACTCTTTTCGGCAGGGCGGCCAGCCCCAGCATTTT.